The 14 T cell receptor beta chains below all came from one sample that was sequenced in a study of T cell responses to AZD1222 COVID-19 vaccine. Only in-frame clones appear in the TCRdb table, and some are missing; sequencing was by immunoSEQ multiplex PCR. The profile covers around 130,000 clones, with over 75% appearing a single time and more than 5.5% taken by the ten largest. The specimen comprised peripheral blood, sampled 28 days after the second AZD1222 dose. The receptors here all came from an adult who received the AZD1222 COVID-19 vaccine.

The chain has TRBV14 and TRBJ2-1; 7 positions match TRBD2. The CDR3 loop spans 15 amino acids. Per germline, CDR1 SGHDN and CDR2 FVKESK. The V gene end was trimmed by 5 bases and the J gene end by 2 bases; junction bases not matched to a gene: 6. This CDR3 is CASSGRTRAYNEQFF. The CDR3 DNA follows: TGTGCCAGCAGCGGGCGGACTAGGGCCTACAATGAGCAGTTCTTC.

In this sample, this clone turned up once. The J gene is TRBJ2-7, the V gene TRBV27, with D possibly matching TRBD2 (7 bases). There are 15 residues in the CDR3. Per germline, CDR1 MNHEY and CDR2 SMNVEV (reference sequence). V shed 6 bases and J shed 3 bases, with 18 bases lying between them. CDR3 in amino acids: CASRGGGGPYYEQYF. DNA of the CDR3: TGTGCCAGCAGGGGGGGCGGGGGTCCTTACTACGAGCAGTACTTC.

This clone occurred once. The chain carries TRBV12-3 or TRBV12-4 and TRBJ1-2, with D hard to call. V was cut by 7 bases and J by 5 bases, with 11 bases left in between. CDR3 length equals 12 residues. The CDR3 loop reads CASTMIGYGYTF. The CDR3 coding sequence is TGTGCCAGCACAATGATTGGATATGGCTACACCTTC.

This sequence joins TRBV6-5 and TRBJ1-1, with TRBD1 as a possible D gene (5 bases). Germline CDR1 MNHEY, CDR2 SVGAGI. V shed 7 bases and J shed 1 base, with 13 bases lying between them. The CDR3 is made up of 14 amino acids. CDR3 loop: CASTAGTTNTEAFF. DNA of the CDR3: TGTGCCAGCACCGCTGGGACGACGAACACTGAAGCTTTCTTT.

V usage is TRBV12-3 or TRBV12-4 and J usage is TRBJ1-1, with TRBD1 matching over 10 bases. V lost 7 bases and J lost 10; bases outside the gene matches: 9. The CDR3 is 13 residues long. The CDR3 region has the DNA TGTGCCAGCAAGCCGGGACAGGGGAGGGGAGCTTTCTTT. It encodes CASKPGQGRGAFF.

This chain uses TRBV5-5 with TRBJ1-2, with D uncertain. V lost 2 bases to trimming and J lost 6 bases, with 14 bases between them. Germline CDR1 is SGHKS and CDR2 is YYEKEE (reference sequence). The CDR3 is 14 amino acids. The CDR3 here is CASSFNLGVDGYTF. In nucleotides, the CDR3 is TGTGCCAGCAGCTTTAACCTGGGTGTGGATGGCTACACCTTC. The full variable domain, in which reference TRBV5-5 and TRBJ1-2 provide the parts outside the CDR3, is DAGVTQSPTHLIKTRGQQVTLRCSPISGHKSVSWYQQVLGQGPQFIFQYYEKEERGRGNFPDRFSARQFPNYSSELNVNALLLGDSALYLCASSFNLGVDGYTFGSGTRLTVV.

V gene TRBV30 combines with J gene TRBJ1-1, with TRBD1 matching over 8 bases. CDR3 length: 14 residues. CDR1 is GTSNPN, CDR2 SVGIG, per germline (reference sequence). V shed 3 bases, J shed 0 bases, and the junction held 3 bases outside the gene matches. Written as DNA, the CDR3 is TGTGCCTGGAGGGGACAGGCCGTGAACACTGAAGCTTTCTTT. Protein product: CAWRGQAVNTEAFF.

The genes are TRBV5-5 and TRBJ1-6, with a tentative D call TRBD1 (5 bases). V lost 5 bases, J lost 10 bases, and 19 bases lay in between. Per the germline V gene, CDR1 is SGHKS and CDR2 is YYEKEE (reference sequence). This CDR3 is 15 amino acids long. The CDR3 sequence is CASSFEGLQQSPLHF. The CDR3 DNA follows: TGTGCCAGCAGTTTTGAGGGGCTTCAACAGTCACCCCTCCACTTT.

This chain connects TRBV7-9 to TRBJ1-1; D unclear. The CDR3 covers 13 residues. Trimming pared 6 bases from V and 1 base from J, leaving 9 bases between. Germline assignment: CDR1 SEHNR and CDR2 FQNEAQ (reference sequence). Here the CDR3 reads CASRMPRNTEAFF. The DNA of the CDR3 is TGTGCCAGCAGGATGCCTAGGAACACTGAAGCTTTCTTT.

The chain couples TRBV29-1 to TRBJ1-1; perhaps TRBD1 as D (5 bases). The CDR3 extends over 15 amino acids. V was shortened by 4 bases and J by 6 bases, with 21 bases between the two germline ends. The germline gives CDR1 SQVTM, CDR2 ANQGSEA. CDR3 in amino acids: CSVVFGRVDNAEAFF. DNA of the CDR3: TGCAGCGTTGTTTTTGGCCGGGTGGACAACGCTGAAGCTTTCTTT.

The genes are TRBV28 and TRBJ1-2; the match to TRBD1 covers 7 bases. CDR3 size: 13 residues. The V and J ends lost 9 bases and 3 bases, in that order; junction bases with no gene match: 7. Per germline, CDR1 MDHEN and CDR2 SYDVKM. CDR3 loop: CASTTGVDYGYTF. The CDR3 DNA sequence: TGTGCCAGTACTACAGGGGTGGACTATGGCTACACCTTC.

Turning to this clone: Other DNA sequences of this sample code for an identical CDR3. CDR3 sequence: CASFGTMDGYTF. CDR3 in DNA: TGCGCCAGCTTCGGGACTATGGATGGCTACACCTTC. The chain employs TRBV5-1 and TRBJ1-2; a weak D match, TRBD1 (5 bases). The CDR3 length is 12 residues. Per germline, CDR1 SGHRS and CDR2 YFSETQ. V lost 7 bases to trimming and J lost 6 bases, with 13 bases between them.

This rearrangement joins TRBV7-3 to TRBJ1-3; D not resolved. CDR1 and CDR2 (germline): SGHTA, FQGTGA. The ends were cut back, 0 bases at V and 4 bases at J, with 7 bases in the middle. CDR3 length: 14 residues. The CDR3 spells CASSLTGRGNTIYF. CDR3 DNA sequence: TGTGCCAGCAGCTTAACAGGGCGCGGAAACACCATATATTTT.

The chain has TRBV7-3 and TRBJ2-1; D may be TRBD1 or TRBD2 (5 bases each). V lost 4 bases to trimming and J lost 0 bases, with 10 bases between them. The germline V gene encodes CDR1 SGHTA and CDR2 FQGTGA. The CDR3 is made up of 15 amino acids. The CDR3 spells CASSSRGGSYNEQFF. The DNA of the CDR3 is TGTGCCAGCAGCTCCCGTGGGGGCTCCTACAATGAGCAGTTCTTC.